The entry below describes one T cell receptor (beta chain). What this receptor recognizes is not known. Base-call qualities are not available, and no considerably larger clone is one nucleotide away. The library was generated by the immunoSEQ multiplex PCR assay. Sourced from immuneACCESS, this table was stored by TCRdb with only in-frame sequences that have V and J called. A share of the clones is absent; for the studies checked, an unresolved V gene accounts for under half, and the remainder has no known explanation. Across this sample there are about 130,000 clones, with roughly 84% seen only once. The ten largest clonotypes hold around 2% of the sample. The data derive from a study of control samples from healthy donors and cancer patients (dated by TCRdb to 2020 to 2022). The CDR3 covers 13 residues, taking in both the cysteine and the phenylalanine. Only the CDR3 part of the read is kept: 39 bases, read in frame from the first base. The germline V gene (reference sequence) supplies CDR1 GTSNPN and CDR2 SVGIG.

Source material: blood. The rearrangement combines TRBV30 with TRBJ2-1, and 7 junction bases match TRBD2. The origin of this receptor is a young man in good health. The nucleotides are TGTGCATACGGGACTACGAGGAGCAATGAGCAGTTCTTC. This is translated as CAYGTTRSNEQFF.